This T cell receptor (beta chain) was documented in a study of cytomegalovirus exposure and HLA in healthy donors. This clone was counted a single time. The antigen remains unidentified. Only in-frame clones appear in the TCRdb table, and some are missing; sequencing was by immunoSEQ multiplex PCR. The sample lists fewer than 200,000 clones; 85% were seen once. Overall study findings and caveats: According to the study, roughly 180 TCR beta chains were cytomegalovirus-associated. In vitro data verified a few CMV-associated chains as specific for CMV antigens. High specificity and sensitivity for cytomegalovirus status were reported for the classifier.

Separation from the roughly 670-subject first cohort characterized the roughly 120-subject validation cohort, to which the donors belonged. The sample comprised PBMCs. The sequence came from a young man in good health and CMV-seropositive.

The CDR3 region is CASSQVARETQYF. The CDR3 DNA reads as TGTGCCAGCAGCCAAGTTGCTAGAGAGACCCAGTACTTC. The genes are TRBV14 and TRBJ2-5; D is unclear. V gave up 1 base and J gave up 4 bases, with 7 bases separating them. The CDR3 is 13 residues long. The germline gives CDR1 SGHDN, CDR2 FVKESK.